The present TCR beta chain was sequenced within a study of CDR3 diversity in severe acne. The CDR3 is 13 residues long. V lost 7 bases to trimming and J lost 8 bases, with 17 bases between them. Per germline, CDR1 SNHLY and CDR2 FYNNEI. TCRdb passed the PCR reads through MiXCR, listing each CDR3 protein once. Of tens of thousands of distinct CDR3 sequences in the sample, 51% were seen once. Sequenced material: blood. The clonotype originates from a male donor in good health, without acne. J is TRBJ1-2 and V is TRBV2, with D unclear. For the CDR3, the DNA is TGTGCCAGCAACGTAGCAGGCACTACGGGCTACACCTTC. Its protein product is CASNVAGTTGYTF.